Following are 24 T cell receptor beta chains from one sample sequenced in a study of blood T cell repertoires in COVID-19. The protocol was immunoSEQ multiplex PCR, while the TCRdb copy is restricted to in-frame clones and leaves out a portion. Of about 120,000 clones listed, about 86% are singletons. Sequenced input: peripheral blood. These receptors were obtained from a woman in her fifties or sixties with acute or convalescent COVID-19.

The CDR3 coding sequence is TGTGCCAGCAGCCTTTCGAGCTATAGCGGAGGGTACAATGAGCAGTTCTTC. Translation gives CASSLSSYSGGYNEQFF. The chain has TRBV7-6 and TRBJ2-1; tentatively, D is TRBD2 (6 bases). The CDR3 spans 17 residues. Germline V lookup: CDR1 SGHVS, CDR2 FNYEAQ. V was clipped by 5 bases and J by 4 bases, with 21 bases between them.

The chain has TRBV7-9 and TRBJ1-2; possibly TRBD1 for D (5 bases). V lost 1 base and J 4 bases, leaving 13 bases between the germline ends. The CDR3 has 15 amino acids. Germline lookup yields CDR1 SEHNR and CDR2 FQNEAQ (reference sequence). DNA for the CDR3: TGTGCCAGCAGCTTAGTGCGAGCAGGGATCTATGGCTACACCTTC. It yields the protein CASSLVRAGIYGYTF.

The chain is built from TRBV9 and TRBJ2-1; TRBD2 aligns across 10 bases. V trimming: 3 bases; J trimming: 8 bases; junction bases outside the gene matches: 8. CDR3 size: 15 residues. CDR1 and CDR2 (germline): SGDLS, YYNGEE. Here the CDR3 reads CASSDTSGAGDEQFF. As DNA, the CDR3 is TGTGCCAGCAGCGATACTAGCGGGGCTGGGGATGAGCAGTTCTTC.

For this clone: One junction end disagrees with the germline gene, perhaps due to a read error. The CDR3 bases are TGTGCTAGCAGCCCGGACACCTACCAAGAGACCCAGTACTTC. It specifies CASSPDTYQETQYF. V is TRBV7-7 and J is TRBJ2-5; weak D call: TRBD1 (5 bases). CDR1 and CDR2 (germline): SSHAT, FNYEAQ (reference sequence). CDR3 length equals 14 residues.

This clone has just one count. The genes are TRBV3-1 (or the pseudogene TRBV3-2) and TRBJ2-3; the D is unclear. Germline CDR1 and CDR2: LGHDT and YNNKEL (reference sequence). V was trimmed by 1 base and J by 0 bases, leaving 11 bases between them. The CDR3 is 16 residues long. The CDR3 loop is CASSQGRFASTDTQYF. In nucleotides, the CDR3 is TGTGCCAGCAGCCAAGGCCGGTTCGCTAGCACAGATACGCAGTATTTT.

This clone turned up a few times. J is TRBJ1-2 and V is TRBV29-1, with 7 bases lining up with TRBD1. Germline trimming cut 7 bases from V and 0 bases from J; bases unmatched to any gene: 11. Per germline, CDR1 SQVTM and CDR2 ANQGSEA. The CDR3 covers 15 residues. The CDR3 sequence is CSAGDSPKSNYGYTF. The CDR3 coding sequence is TGCAGCGCCGGGGACAGTCCGAAGTCTAACTATGGCTACACCTTC.

The chain carries TRBV5-8 and TRBJ2-5; TRBD1 matches 11 bases. The CDR3 consists of 13 residues. Losses at the gene ends were 9 bases for V and 3 bases for J; bases not matched to a gene: 4. Per germline, CDR1 SGHTS and CDR2 YDEGEE. The CDR3 spells CATRDRGKETQYF. CDR3 DNA: TGTGCCACCCGGGACAGGGGGAAAGAGACCCAGTACTTC.

The genes are TRBV19 and TRBJ2-1; TRBD2 might be the D (6 bases). CDR3 length: 14 residues. Trimming left V 7 bases short and J 6 bases short, with 16 bases between. Looked up from germline, CDR1 is LNHDA and CDR2 is SQIVND (reference sequence). CDR3 loop: CASTPGTATNEQFF. The CDR3 nucleotides read TGTGCCAGTACTCCCGGGACTGCCACCAATGAGCAGTTCTTC. Full variable domain (outside the CDR3, taken from reference TRBV19 and TRBJ2-1): DGGITQSPKYLFRKEGQNVTLSCEQNLNHDAMYWYRQDPGQGLRLIYYSQIVNDFQKGDIAEGYSVSREKKESFPLTVTSAQKNPTAFYLCASTPGTATNEQFFGPGTRLTVL.

The J gene is TRBJ1-6, the V gene TRBV2; unclear D gene. The CDR3 runs to 15 residues. The germline gives CDR1 SNHLY, CDR2 FYNNEI. Trimming removed 4 bases at V and 0 bases at J, with 7 bases between. The CDR3 DNA sequence: TGTGCCAGCAGTGGCGGAAGCTCCTATAATTCACCCCTCCACTTT. The encoded protein is CASSGGSSYNSPLHF.

The chain uses TRBV11-2 and TRBJ1-2; D is unresolved. Germline V gene lookup returns CDR1 SGHAT and CDR2 FQNNGV. V gave up 4 bases and J gave up 2 bases, with 11 bases separating them. CDR3 length: 14 amino acids. The CDR3 DNA reads TGTGCCAGCAGCTCGGCGGGAGGAAACTATGGCTACACCTTC. Translated: CASSSAGGNYGYTF.

This CDR3 reads CASSEVEAGEQFF. The DNA for the CDR3 is TGTGCCAGCAGTGAAGTAGAGGCGGGGGAGCAGTTCTTC. The chain joins TRBV2 to TRBJ2-1, with TRBD2 as a possible D gene (6 bases). V was shortened by 1 base and J by 10 bases, with 11 bases between the two germline ends. This CDR3 is built from 13 residues. Looked up from germline, CDR1 is SNHLY and CDR2 is FYNNEI.

The J gene is TRBJ2-5, the V gene TRBV28; TRBD2 aligns across 8 bases. The CDR3 is 15 residues long. Trimming at V came to 4 bases and at J to 1 base, leaving 5 bases not matched to a gene. CDR1 is MDHEN, CDR2 SYDVKM, per germline. CDR3 coding DNA: TGTGCCAGCAGTTATAGCGGGGACCCCCAAGAGACCCAGTACTTC. Its translation: CASSYSGDPQETQYF.

This clone appeared once. CDR3 sequence reads: CASSPDRGGIGSEAFF. Here the CDR3 DNA reads TGTGCCAGCAGCCCCGACAGGGGTGGAATAGGAAGTGAAGCTTTCTTT. This chain links TRBV2 with TRBJ1-1, with 8 bases identical to TRBD1. Trimming removed 6 bases from V and 7 bases from J; junction bases left unmatched: 16. The germline gives CDR1 SNHLY, CDR2 FYNNEI. The CDR3 length is 16 residues.

The V and J genes are TRBV19 and TRBJ2-1, with D perhaps matching TRBD2 (5 bases). The CDR3 is 12 residues long. The V end lost 3 bases, the J end lost 8 bases, and 8 bases lay between the germline ends. Germline V lookup: CDR1 LNHDA, CDR2 SQIVND (reference sequence). CDR3 coding DNA: TGTGCCAGTAGTATTGAGGACTATGAGCAGTTCTTC. Translated: CASSIEDYEQFF.

The chain recombines TRBV6-5 with TRBJ1-2; TRBD1 agrees at 8 bases. With V trimmed by 2 bases and J by 4 bases, 0 bases remained unmatched. CDR3 length: 13 amino acids. Germline CDR1 reads MNHEY; CDR2 reads SVGAGI. Here the CDR3 reads CASSYQGAYGYTF. The CDR3 DNA reads TGTGCCAGCAGTTACCAGGGGGCCTATGGCTACACCTTC.

The V call is TRBV28, the J call TRBJ1-1; 9 bases are a match to TRBD1. CDR3 size: 18 residues. Losses at the gene ends were 6 bases for V and 0 bases for J; bases not matched to a gene: 14. Germline V gene data show CDR1 as MDHEN and CDR2 as SYDVKM. CDR3 sequence reads: CASRRGGQGRGMNTEAFF. The CDR3 bases are TGTGCCAGCAGACGAGGGGGACAGGGAAGAGGAATGAACACTGAAGCTTTCTTT.

The chain couples TRBV2 to TRBJ2-7, with TRBD1 matching over 9 bases. CDR3 size: 13 residues. Per germline, CDR1 SNHLY and CDR2 FYNNEI. The DNA of the CDR3 is TGTGCTACCGACGGACAGGGGCTCGGGGAGCAGTACTTC. Encoded protein: CATDGQGLGEQYF.

V and J are TRBV6-1 and TRBJ1-3; 7 nucleotides line up with TRBD1. V was pared by 4 bases and J by 3 bases, with 18 bases of the junction left unmatched. The CDR3 consists of 19 residues. Looked up from germline, CDR1 is MNHNS and CDR2 is SASEGT. The CDR3 nucleotides are TGTGCCAGCAGTGTTAACAGGGGTGCAGCCCGTTGGGTTGGAAACACCATATATTTT. Its translation: CASSVNRGAARWVGNTIYF.

The rearrangement links TRBV6-5 to TRBJ2-7; D is perhaps TRBD1 (5 bases). With 9 bases removed from V and 1 base from J, the gap between germline ends came to 16 bases. Germline V gene data show CDR1 as MNHEY and CDR2 as SVGAGI. The length of the CDR3 is 14 residues. CDR3 region: CASAPTAQSYEQYF. The CDR3 DNA reads as TGTGCCAGTGCTCCGACAGCTCAATCCTACGAGCAGTACTTC.

J is TRBJ1-2 and V is TRBV28; 7 bases match TRBD1. Germline values: CDR1 MDHEN, CDR2 SYDVKM. This CDR3 spans 17 amino acids. Trimming at V came to 6 bases and at J to 0 bases, leaving 13 bases not matched to a gene. The CDR3 sequence: CASSHTQTGLANYGYTF. The CDR3 DNA reads as TGTGCCAGCAGCCATACTCAGACAGGGCTTGCTAACTATGGCTACACCTTC.

This clone was counted between two and nine times. This rearrangement joins TRBV6-5 to TRBJ2-4; weak D call: TRBD2 (5 bases). Trimming stripped 7 bases from V and 0 bases from J, with 13 bases between. Germline V gene sequence: CDR1 MNHEY, CDR2 SVGAGI. CDR3 size: 15 residues. CDR3 coding DNA: TGTGCCAGCACCTGGACTGCCCTAGCCAAAAACATTCAGTACTTC. Protein: CASTWTALAKNIQYF.

This rearrangement joins TRBV3-1 (or the pseudogene TRBV3-2) to TRBJ2-7; 10 bases map to TRBD2. Losses at the gene ends were 5 bases for V and 6 bases for J; bases not matched to a gene: 10. The CDR3 consists of 15 residues. CDR1 and CDR2 from the germline V gene are LGHDT and YNNKEL (reference sequence). CDR3 sequence reads: CASSNRELAGLEQYF. The CDR3 bases are TGTGCCAGCAGCAACCGGGAACTAGCGGGACTCGAGCAGTACTTC.

This chain links TRBV5-1 with TRBJ2-1, with 7 bases identical to TRBD1. Losses at the gene ends were 6 bases for V and 10 bases for J; bases not matched to a gene: 16. The CDR3 covers 15 residues. Looked up from germline, CDR1 is SGHRS and CDR2 is YFSETQ. Here the CDR3 DNA reads TGCGCCAGCAAGGGGGACAGCGGATCGCTGGGGGAGCAGTTCTTC. Its translation: CASKGDSGSLGEQFF.

This clone was seen just once. The chain joins TRBV29-1 to TRBJ2-1; D not certain. The V gene lost 7 bases and the J gene lost 4 bases, with 14 bases spanning the gap. This CDR3 region has 13 residues. In germline, CDR1 is SQVTM, CDR2 ANQGSEA. The CDR3 region is CSGFIADYNEQFF. Written as DNA, the CDR3 is TGCAGCGGGTTTATAGCAGATTACAATGAGCAGTTCTTC.